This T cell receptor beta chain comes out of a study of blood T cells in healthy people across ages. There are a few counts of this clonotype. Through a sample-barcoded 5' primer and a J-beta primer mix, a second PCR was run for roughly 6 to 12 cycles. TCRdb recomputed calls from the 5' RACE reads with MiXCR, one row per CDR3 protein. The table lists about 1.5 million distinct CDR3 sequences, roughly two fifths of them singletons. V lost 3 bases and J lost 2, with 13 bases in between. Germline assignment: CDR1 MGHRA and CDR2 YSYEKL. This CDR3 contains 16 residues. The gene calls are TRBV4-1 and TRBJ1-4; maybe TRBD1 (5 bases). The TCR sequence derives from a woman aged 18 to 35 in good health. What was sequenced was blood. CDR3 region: CASSHNARATNEKLFF. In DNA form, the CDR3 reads TGCGCCAGCAGCCATAATGCCAGGGCCACTAATGAAAAACTGTTTTTT.